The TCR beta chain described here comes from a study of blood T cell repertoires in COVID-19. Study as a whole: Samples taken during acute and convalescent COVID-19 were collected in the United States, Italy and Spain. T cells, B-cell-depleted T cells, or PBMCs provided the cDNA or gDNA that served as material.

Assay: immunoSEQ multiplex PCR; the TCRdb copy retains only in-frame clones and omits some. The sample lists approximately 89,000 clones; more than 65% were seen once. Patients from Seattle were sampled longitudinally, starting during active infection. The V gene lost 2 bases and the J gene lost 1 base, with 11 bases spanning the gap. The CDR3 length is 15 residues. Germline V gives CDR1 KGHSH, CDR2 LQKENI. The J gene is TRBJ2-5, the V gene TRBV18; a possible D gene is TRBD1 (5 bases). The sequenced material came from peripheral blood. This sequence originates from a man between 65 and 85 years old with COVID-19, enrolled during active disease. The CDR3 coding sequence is TGTGCCAGCTCACCAAAGGGGCTGGGCCAAGAGACCCAGTACTTC. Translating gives CASSPKGLGQETQYF.